The following is a TCR beta chain sequence with its context. These data originate in a study of blood T cell repertoires in COVID-19. The overall study: Acute-phase and convalescent COVID-19 samples originated in the United States, Italy and Spain. PBMCs, B-cell-depleted T cells, or T cells were the source of the cDNA or gDNA that made up the material.

As processed by the authors: From reference gene primer amplification, estimates of nucleated cell counts were derived. Profiling relied on immunoSEQ multiplex PCR, and the TCRdb table lists in-frame clones only, not all of them. The V and J calls and clone size are taken from that table; D and trimming were inferred from the DNA. The repertoire holds over 60,000 clones, with over 85% as singletons. V lost 6 bases and J 9 bases, leaving 15 bases between the germline ends. The CDR3 spans 13 residues. V gene TRBV12-3 or TRBV12-4 combines with J gene TRBJ2-4, with unresolved D. This TCR was sampled from a human donor in a cohort sampled during active COVID-19. The sample was peripheral blood. The CDR3 DNA follows: TGTGCCAGCAGCCATGATCCCGTAGCCATTCAGTACTTC. Translated: CASSHDPVAIQYF.